This T cell receptor (beta chain) was observed in a study of control samples from healthy donors and cancer patients (dated by TCRdb to the early 2020s). Concerning this clone: This receptor's antigen is unknown. Base qualities are not recorded, but no much larger clone differs from it by a single base.

V was cut back by 0 bases and J by 7 bases, leaving a gap of 11 bases between them. CDR1 and CDR2 are drawn from the germline V gene: SGHRS, YFSETQ. Taken from cysteine to phenylalanine, the CDR3 has 14 residues. The kept DNA is CDR3 alone, 42 bases in frame from the first base. Library preparation employed the immunoSEQ multiplex PCR assay. The table was pulled from immuneACCESS by TCRdb, which kept in-frame rearrangements only. Such tables lose some clones; where checked, under half of the loss comes from unresolved V genes, and the rest has no known cause. In this sample the table shows some 34,000 clones, under 95% of which occur a single time. About 1.5% of the sample goes to the ten largest clones.

Sequenced: PBMCs. This TCR was recovered from a man aged 35-49 years with colorectal cancer. The chain is assembled from TRBV5-1 and TRBJ2-1, with TRBD1 as a weak D call on 5 bases. The sequenced DNA: TGCGCCAGCAGCTTGGGACAGACGTCGAATGAGCAGTTCTTC. Its coded protein is CASSLGQTSNEQFF.